The next 27 T cell receptor beta chains were all read from a single sample in a study of technical replicates of blood from several donors. Some clones are missing from TCRdb's copy, which holds only in-frame ones; the method was immunoSEQ multiplex PCR. The sample holds tens of thousands of clones, more than 85% seen once. The source material was PBMCs. These receptors originate from a human donor in good health. Some clones in this sample may be carry-over from other donors' samples.

In its sample, this clone was seen once. The V and J genes are TRBV6-1 and TRBJ1-1, with D tentatively TRBD1 (5 bases). Per germline, CDR1 MNHNS and CDR2 SASEGT. V gave up 2 bases and J gave up 3 bases, with 10 bases separating them. The CDR3 runs to 14 residues. The chain's CDR3 is CASSESWGYTEAFF. The CDR3 bases are TGTGCCAGCAGTGAATCGTGGGGCTACACTGAAGCTTTCTTT.

This chain connects TRBV9 to TRBJ2-5; 8 positions match TRBD2. Germline lookup yields CDR1 SGDLS and CDR2 YYNGEE. J gave up 5 bases and V 8 bases, and 11 bases lay outside the gene matches. This CDR3 is 14 amino acids long. The CDR3 protein is CASGGSGNGETQYF. In nucleotides, the CDR3 is TGTGCCAGTGGGGGTAGCGGGAATGGGGAGACCCAGTACTTC. The full variable domain, in which reference TRBV9 and TRBJ2-5 provide the parts outside the CDR3, is DSGVTQTPKHLITATGQRVTLRCSPRSGDLSVYWYQQSLDQGLQFLIQYYNGEERAKGNILERFSAQQFPDLHSELNLSSLELGDSALYFCASGGSGNGETQYFGPGTRLLVL.

The J gene is TRBJ2-1, the V gene TRBV6-5, with 8 bases aligning to TRBD1. The ends lost 8 bases at V and 0 bases at J; junction bases unmatched: 3. The CDR3 runs 14 residues. Germline-derived CDR1 and CDR2 are MNHEY and SVGAGI. This chain's CDR3 is CASQGAGSYNEQFF. The CDR3 coding sequence is TGTGCCAGCCAGGGGGCAGGCTCCTACAATGAGCAGTTCTTC.

J is TRBJ1-2 and V is TRBV4-3, with D perhaps matching TRBD1 (6 bases). The CDR3 has 16 amino acids. In germline, CDR1 is LGHNA, CDR2 YSLEER. V was cut by 1 base and J by 3 bases, with 15 bases left in between. In DNA form, the CDR3 reads TGCGCCAGCAGCCAAGCCCGAACAGGGAGCTACTATGGCTACACCTTC. This translates into CASSQARTGSYYGYTF.

The chain couples TRBV7-8 to TRBJ1-5; 8 nucleotides match TRBD1. The CDR3 is 14 residues long. V trimming: 1 base; J trimming: 6 bases; junction bases outside the gene matches: 2. Germline values: CDR1 SGHVS, CDR2 FQNEAQ. CDR3 loop: CASSLGTGFQPQHF. CDR3 coding DNA: TGTGCCAGCAGCTTAGGGACAGGGTTTCAGCCCCAGCATTTT.

This clone was observed once. The chain joins TRBV11-2 to TRBJ2-7, with 13 bases that match TRBD2. This CDR3 region has 15 residues. The germline CDR1 and CDR2 sequences are SGHAT and FQNNGV. V trimming: 4 bases; J trimming: 0 bases; junction bases outside the gene matches: 0. In DNA, the CDR3 is TGTGCCAGCAGCTGGACTAGCGGGAGCTCCTACGAGCAGTACTTC. Encoded protein: CASSWTSGSSYEQYF.

This chain uses TRBV7-3 with TRBJ2-1; TRBD2 agrees at 7 bases. V was clipped by 4 bases and J by 10 bases; unmatched bases: 25. The germline V gene has CDR1 SGHTA and CDR2 FQGTGA. CDR3 length: 19 amino acids. CDR3 region: CASSSGRRGRTASRGEQFF. CDR3 nucleotides: TGTGCCAGCAGCTCCGGGAGGAGGGGCCGGACTGCCTCTAGAGGGGAGCAGTTCTTC.

V and J are TRBV9 and TRBJ2-5, with 10 bases identical to TRBD2. V was pared by 0 bases and J by 1 base, with 6 bases of the junction left unmatched. CDR3 length: 17 amino acids. The germline V gene encodes CDR1 SGDLS and CDR2 YYNGEE. CDR3 amino acids: CASSVVGSGGIQETQYF. CDR3 DNA: TGTGCCAGCAGCGTAGTAGGTAGCGGGGGGATCCAAGAGACCCAGTACTTC.

The chain has TRBV7-8 and TRBJ2-7; 10 bases are shared with TRBD2. V was pared by 6 bases and J by 0 bases, with 17 bases of the junction left unmatched. CDR3 size: 19 residues. Germline lookup yields CDR1 SGHVS and CDR2 FQNEAQ. DNA for the CDR3: TGTGCCAGCAGACCCCCGTCGGCTAGCGGGGGAGCGAGCTCCTACGAGCAGTACTTC. Translated: CASRPPSASGGASSYEQYF.

The chain combines TRBV7-9 with TRBJ2-7; the match to TRBD1 covers 11 bases. The length of the CDR3 is 15 residues. The V and J ends lost 5 bases and 4 bases, in that order; junction bases with no gene match: 7. The germline gives CDR1 SEHNR, CDR2 FQNEAQ (reference sequence). The CDR3 DNA reads TGTGCCAGCAGCCCGACCGGGACAGGGGGGTACGAGCAGTACTTC. Its protein product is CASSPTGTGGYEQYF.

V gene TRBV7-2 combines with J gene TRBJ1-1; maybe TRBD1 (6 bases). The length of the CDR3 is 16 residues. Between the trimmed V and J ends, which lost 5 bases and 3 bases, there was a span of 19 bases. CDR1 is SGHTA, CDR2 FQGNSA, per germline. CDR3 sequence (DNA): TGTGCCAGCAGCGTAGACAGGACGGTCGGGTACACTGAAGCTTTCTTT. Its protein product is CASSVDRTVGYTEAFF.

V and J are TRBV19 and TRBJ2-2; TRBD2 matches at 8 bases. CDR3 size: 15 residues. CDR1 is LNHDA, CDR2 SQIVND, per germline (reference sequence). The V and J ends lost 6 bases and 0 bases, in that order; junction bases with no gene match: 3. CDR3 sequence reads: CASRPGGANTGELFF. In DNA, the CDR3 is TGTGCCAGTAGACCCGGGGGGGCGAACACCGGGGAGCTGTTTTTT.

The chain has TRBV6-5 and TRBJ1-1; no reliable D call. CDR1 MNHEY and CDR2 SVGAGI come from the germline V gene. Trimming left V 6 bases short and J 1 base short, with 6 bases between. The CDR3 has 12 amino acids. CDR3 DNA: TGTGCCAGCAGGCGGGGGAACACTGAAGCTTTCTTT. Translated, it gives CASRRGNTEAFF.

The V gene is TRBV7-3, the J gene TRBJ2-7; tentative D call: TRBD2 (5 bases). V was trimmed by 8 bases and J by 5 bases, leaving 13 bases between them. In germline, CDR1 is SGHTA, CDR2 FQGTGA. The CDR3 has 12 amino acids. The CDR3 reads CASGSDGDEQYF. CDR3 in DNA: TGTGCCAGCGGGTCAGACGGGGACGAGCAGTACTTC.

The chain recombines TRBV5-6 with TRBJ1-4, with 11 bases lining up with TRBD1. From germline, CDR1 is SGHDT and CDR2 YYEEEE. This CDR3 has 14 residues. J was trimmed by 5 bases and V by 4 bases; bases with no gene match: 1. The CDR3 spells CASSGDRGNEKLFF. The CDR3 nucleotides read TGTGCCAGCAGCGGGGACAGGGGGAATGAAAAACTGTTTTTT.

V and J are TRBV6-5 and TRBJ2-7, with 11 bases that match TRBD2. CDR3 length: 14 residues. Germline CDR1 and CDR2: MNHEY and SVGAGI. V was pared by 7 bases and J by 3 bases, with 5 bases of the junction left unmatched. The CDR3 DNA sequence: TGTGCCAGCAAACTAGCGGGAGCCGGCTACGAGCAGTACTTC. Protein product: CASKLAGAGYEQYF.

Only one count was recorded for this clone. The rearrangement links TRBV30 to TRBJ1-2; TRBD1 might be the D (6 bases). Trimming removed 5 bases at V and 8 bases at J, with 12 bases between. Germline-derived CDR1 and CDR2 are GTSNPN and SVGIG (reference sequence). The CDR3 totals 11 residues. The CDR3 spells CAWQQGRGYTF. The CDR3 nucleotides are TGTGCCTGGCAACAGGGACGGGGCTACACCTTC. Together with reference TRBV30 and TRBJ1-2, the CDR3 gives the full variable domain: SQTIHQWPATLVQPVGSPLSLECTVEGTSNPNLYWYRQAAGRGLQLLFYSVGIGQISSEVPQNLSASRPQDRQFILSSKKLLLSDSGFYLCAWQQGRGYTFGSGTRLTVV.

The table lists this clone with a few counts. This sequence joins TRBV4-2 and TRBJ1-1, with TRBD1 matching over 9 bases. V dropped 6 bases and J dropped 5; count of bases not matched to a gene: 10. CDR3 size: 15 residues. Germline assignment: CDR1 LGHNA and CDR2 YNFKEQ. CDR3 loop: CASSSYNRGRTEAFF. The CDR3 DNA is TGTGCCAGCAGTTCTTATAACAGGGGGCGGACTGAAGCTTTCTTT.

This sequence joins TRBV7-2 and TRBJ2-7; 7 bases agree with TRBD2. V trimming: 4 bases; J trimming: 4 bases; junction bases outside the gene matches: 10. CDR1 and CDR2 from the germline V gene are SGHTA and FQGNSA. There are 15 residues in the CDR3. DNA of the CDR3: TGTGCCAGCAGCTACGGGGCGGGAGTAGGGTACGAGCAGTACTTC. It is translated as CASSYGAGVGYEQYF.

V and J are TRBV10-3 and TRBJ2-1, with unresolved D. The CDR3 has 16 residues. V lost 6 bases, J lost 0 bases, and 15 bases lay in between. Germline values: CDR1 ENHRY, CDR2 SYGVKD. In nucleotides, the CDR3 is TGTGCCATCAGGTCTACGGAGTCGAGCTCCTACAATGAGCAGTTCTTC. Residues: CAIRSTESSSYNEQFF.

This clone has only one observation. The chain links TRBV21-1 to TRBJ1-5; the D call of TRBD1 is as the table states it, not checked on the DNA. TRBV21-1 has pseudogene status. This CDR3 comprises 13 residues. This CDR3 is CASSKTGPQPQHF. Here the CDR3 DNA reads TGTGCCAGCAGCAAGACAGGGCCCCAGCCCCAGCATTTT.

This clone was picked up one time. This chain joins TRBV6-4 and TRBJ2-1; 11 positions agree with TRBD2. This CDR3 comprises 16 residues. Per the germline V gene, CDR1 is MRHNA and CDR2 is SNTAGT. Germline trimming cut 2 bases from V and 3 bases from J; bases unmatched to any gene: 3. The CDR3 bases are TGTGCCAGCAGTGACGTGGGACTAGCGGACTACAATGAGCAGTTCTTC. Amino acids: CASSDVGLADYNEQFF.

For the CDR3, the DNA is TGCGCCAGCAGCCAGGACAGGGCGGGAGATACGCAGTATTTT. Translated, it gives CASSQDRAGDTQYF. The chain couples TRBV4-3 to TRBJ2-3; 8 bases agree with TRBD1. Germline V gene data show CDR1 as LGHNA and CDR2 as YSLEER. Unmatched junction bases numbered 4, after V lost 3 bases and J lost 5 bases. This CDR3 comprises 14 residues.

The chain carries TRBV4-3 and TRBJ1-2; weak D call: TRBD1 (5 bases). The germline V and J ends were trimmed by 4 bases and 7 bases, with 19 bases remaining between them. This CDR3 comprises 15 residues. The germline V gene has CDR1 LGHNA and CDR2 YSLEER. The CDR3 loop is CASSPRVAGNSGYTF. As DNA, the CDR3 is TGCGCCAGCAGCCCTAGAGTGGCAGGGAACAGTGGCTACACCTTC.

The genes are TRBV7-9 and TRBJ2-5; D is perhaps TRBD2 (6 bases). Germline V gene lookup returns CDR1 SEHNR and CDR2 FQNEAQ (reference sequence). CDR3 size: 12 residues. V lost 11 bases and J lost 2, with 12 bases in between. The DNA for the CDR3 is TGTGCCGGGGCTAGCGATCAAGAGACCCAGTACTTC. Its protein is CAGASDQETQYF.

The chain employs TRBV15 and TRBJ1-5, with D perhaps TRBD1 (6 bases). Germline values: CDR1 LNHNV, CDR2 YYDKDF (reference sequence). V was cut by 5 bases and J by 5 bases, with 22 bases left in between. CDR3 length equals 17 residues. CDR3: CATSSRRRGTSHQPQHF. The CDR3 nucleotides read TGTGCCACCAGCTCCCGAAGGAGAGGGACATCGCATCAGCCCCAGCATTTT.

V and J are TRBV9 and TRBJ1-6; 7 bases are shared with TRBD1. Germline CDR1 and CDR2: SGDLS and YYNGEE. There are 13 residues in the CDR3. Trimming removed 3 bases from V and 6 bases from J; junction bases left unmatched: 0. CDR3 loop: CASSDRGNSPLHF. The CDR3 bases are TGTGCCAGCAGCGACAGGGGTAATTCACCCCTCCACTTT.